A single sample is the source of the 30 T cell receptor beta chains below, sequenced in a study of blood T cell repertoires in COVID-19. Measured with immunoSEQ multiplex PCR; TCRdb has only the in-frame clones, and not every one. The data show around 140,000 clones, with about 81% seen just once and 15% to 20% held by the top ten. What was sequenced was peripheral blood. Source of these receptors: a woman of 80 years or more with acute or convalescent COVID-19.

This chain uses TRBV7-2 with TRBJ1-1; 9 bases agree with TRBD1. V was clipped by 5 bases and J by 5 bases; unmatched bases: 6. Germline-derived CDR1 and CDR2 are SGHTA and FQGNSA. CDR3 size: 14 residues. CDR3 region: CASSPGTGSTEAFF. The DNA of the CDR3 is TGTGCCAGCAGCCCCGGGACAGGGAGTACTGAAGCTTTCTTT.

J is TRBJ2-5 and V is TRBV5-1; 7 nucleotides align to TRBD1. V lost 4 bases and J lost 3; bases outside the gene matches: 6. Looked up from germline, CDR1 is SGHRS and CDR2 is YFSETQ. This CDR3 comprises 14 residues. CDR3 loop: CASSPTGLKETQYF. The CDR3, as DNA: TGCGCCAGCAGCCCGACAGGGCTCAAAGAGACCCAGTACTTC.

The CDR3 nucleotides are TGTGCCAGCAGTGCAGGGGGTTCGTCGGGCTACACCTTC. Its protein is CASSAGGSSGYTF. V usage is TRBV2 and J usage is TRBJ1-2, with TRBD1 matching 7 bases. CDR1 is SNHLY and CDR2 is FYNNEI in the germline V gene. The CDR3 extends over 13 amino acids. Losses at the gene ends were 4 bases for V and 8 bases for J; bases not matched to a gene: 7. The full variable domain, in which reference TRBV2 and TRBJ1-2 provide the parts outside the CDR3, is EPEVTQTPSHQVTQMGQEVILRCVPISNHLYFYWYRQILGQKVEFLVSFYNNEISEKSEIFDDQFSVERPDGSNFTLKIRSTKLEDSAMYFCASSAGGSSGYTFGSGTRLTVV.

The chain links TRBV24-1 to TRBJ1-2; D not certain. In germline, CDR1 is KGHDR, CDR2 SFDVKD. V shed 9 bases and J shed 0 bases, with 7 bases lying between them. There are 12 residues in the CDR3. The CDR3 DNA sequence: TGTGCCACCTACCAGGCTAACTATGGCTACACCTTC. Its translation: CATYQANYGYTF.

This chain uses TRBV19 with TRBJ2-1; the match to TRBD1 covers 9 bases. This CDR3 spans 17 amino acids. CDR1 LNHDA and CDR2 SQIVND come from the germline V gene (reference sequence). V shed 3 bases, J shed 3 bases, and the junction held 9 bases outside the gene matches. As DNA, the CDR3 is TGTGCCAGTAGTATGGAAAGGACAGGGGCAGTCTACAATGAGCAGTTCTTC. Its protein product is CASSMERTGAVYNEQFF.

The J gene is TRBJ2-7, the V gene TRBV7-6; tentatively, D is TRBD1 (6 bases). V lost 5 bases to trimming and J lost 3 bases, with 14 bases between them. CDR3 length equals 14 residues. Germline V gene data show CDR1 as SGHVS and CDR2 as FNYEAQ. The CDR3 loop is CASSVGTHLYEQYF. The CDR3 coding sequence is TGTGCCAGCAGCGTCGGGACACATCTCTACGAGCAGTACTTC.

This clone showed up just a few times. The V and J genes are TRBV11-2 and TRBJ1-1; a possible D gene is TRBD1 (6 bases). The V gene lost 6 bases and the J gene lost 5 bases, with 10 bases spanning the gap. This CDR3 has 12 amino acids. Germline V gene sequence: CDR1 SGHAT, CDR2 FQNNGV. The CDR3 coding sequence is TGTGCCAGCAGTCATACAGGGACTGAAGCTTTCTTT. This gives the protein CASSHTGTEAFF.

The genes are TRBV5-1 and TRBJ2-3; weak D call: TRBD2 (5 bases). Germline V gives CDR1 SGHRS, CDR2 YFSETQ. V was trimmed by 1 base and J by 0 bases, leaving 15 bases between them. The CDR3 runs 17 residues. The CDR3 DNA reads TGCGCCAGCAGCTTGAGGTCGAGCGGCCTGAGCACAGATACGCAGTATTTT. Translated: CASSLRSSGLSTDTQYF.

The chain joins TRBV5-6 to TRBJ1-6, with D unclear. This CDR3 contains 14 residues. V gave up 3 bases and J gave up 0 bases, with 4 bases separating them. The germline gives CDR1 SGHDT, CDR2 YYEEEE. CDR3 nucleotides: TGTGCCAGCAGCTGGAGCTCCTATAATTCACCCCTCCACTTT. Residues: CASSWSSYNSPLHF.

The V and J genes are TRBV2 and TRBJ1-4, with TRBD1 matching over 7 bases. CDR1 SNHLY and CDR2 FYNNEI come from the germline V gene. This CDR3 contains 14 residues. Trimming cost V 6 bases and J 4 bases; bases outside gene matches: 5. The CDR3 sequence: CASRSGGSNEKLFF. CDR3 nucleotides: TGTGCCAGCAGGTCAGGGGGAAGTAATGAAAAACTGTTTTTT.

The chain's CDR3 is CASSLVSESYGYTF. CDR3 sequence (DNA): TGTGCCAGCAGCTTAGTTTCGGAGAGCTATGGCTACACCTTC. This chain joins TRBV7-2 and TRBJ1-2; no definite D call. Trimming removed 1 base at V and 4 bases at J, with 10 bases between. The CDR3 is 14 amino acids. Germline CDR1 is SGHTA and CDR2 is FQGNSA.

This chain links TRBV5-1 with TRBJ1-1, with D maybe TRBD1 (5 bases). The CDR3 is 15 amino acids. The germline V and J ends were trimmed by 0 bases and 1 base, with 10 bases remaining between them. The germline V gene has CDR1 SGHRS and CDR2 YFSETQ. The DNA for the CDR3 is TGCGCCAGCAGCTTGGCCGTGACAGCGAACACTGAAGCTTTCTTT. It translates to CASSLAVTANTEAFF. Full variable domain (missing parts from reference TRBV5-1 and TRBJ1-1): KAGVTQTPRYLIKTRGQQVTLSCSPISGHRSVSWYQQTPGQGLQFLFEYFSETQRNKGNFPGRFSGRQFSNSRSEMNVSTLELGDSALYLCASSLAVTANTEAFFGQGTRLTVV.

This chain joins TRBV19 and TRBJ1-5, with a weak D call TRBD1 (5 bases). Trimming left V 3 bases short and J 4 bases short, with 16 bases between. CDR1 and CDR2 from the germline V gene are LNHDA and SQIVND (reference sequence). The CDR3 is 16 amino acids. For the CDR3, the DNA is TGTGCCAGTAGTATCGACAGTGTCCCACGGAATCAGCCCCAGCATTTT. Amino acid sequence: CASSIDSVPRNQPQHF. The full variable domain, its missing parts supplied by reference TRBV19 and TRBJ1-5, is DGGITQSPKYLFRKEGQNVTLSCEQNLNHDAMYWYRQDPGQGLRLIYYSQIVNDFQKGDIAEGYSVSREKKESFPLTVTSAQKNPTAFYLCASSIDSVPRNQPQHFGDGTRLSIL.

J is TRBJ2-7 and V is TRBV5-1; D may be TRBD2 (6 bases). V lost 0 bases, J lost 5 bases, and 9 bases lay in between. CDR1 and CDR2 from the germline V gene are SGHRS and YFSETQ. CDR3 size: 13 residues. CDR3 protein: CASSLGGINEQYF. CDR3 nucleotides: TGCGCCAGCAGCTTGGGCGGGATCAACGAGCAGTACTTC.

V usage is TRBV5-5 and J usage is TRBJ1-1; TRBD1 matches at 9 bases. V shed 4 bases and J 1 base; nucleotides not matched to a gene: 11. CDR1 is SGHKS, CDR2 YYEKEE, per germline (reference sequence). This CDR3 spans 17 amino acids. As DNA, the CDR3 is TGTGCCAGCAGCCGAGGACAGGGGACGGCGAAGAACACTGAAGCTTTCTTT. Protein product: CASSRGQGTAKNTEAFF.

The chain couples TRBV6-8 to TRBJ2-3; 8 bases agree with TRBD2. The CDR3 runs 17 residues. J was trimmed by 3 bases and V by 6 bases; bases with no gene match: 14. The germline gives CDR1 MNHGY, CDR2 SAAAGT. The CDR3 spells CASRGSFRGGPTDTQYF. CDR3 DNA: TGTGCCAGCAGAGGGTCATTTCGGGGGGGGCCGACAGATACGCAGTATTTT.

The V gene is TRBV7-9, the J gene TRBJ1-1, with D hard to call. Trimming cost V 5 bases and J 2 bases, with 9 bases left between them. CDR1 and CDR2 from the germline V gene are SEHNR and FQNEAQ (reference sequence). This CDR3 spans 13 amino acids. CDR3 in amino acids: CASSRFGNTEAFF. The CDR3 coding sequence is TGTGCCAGCAGCCGATTCGGTAACACTGAAGCTTTCTTT. Supplemented by reference TRBV7-9 and TRBJ1-1, the full variable domain reads DTGVSQNPRHKITKRGQNVTFRCDPISEHNRLYWYRQTLGQGPEFLTYFQNEAQLEKSRLLSDRFSAERPKGSFSTLEIQRTEQGDSAMYLCASSRFGNTEAFFGQGTRLTVV.

The CDR3 is CATSRGILRNTYNSPLHF. CDR3 sequence (DNA): TGTGCCACCAGCAGAGGGATTTTGAGGAACACCTATAATTCACCCCTCCACTTT. The chain combines TRBV15 with TRBJ1-6; unclear D gene. The CDR3 extends over 18 amino acids. The germline gives CDR1 LNHNV, CDR2 YYDKDF (reference sequence). Trimming left V 1 base short and J 2 bases short, with 15 bases between.

The V gene is TRBV2, the J gene TRBJ1-1; TRBD1 might be the D (6 bases). Trimming stripped 11 bases from V and 1 base from J, with 14 bases between. The CDR3 contains 13 residues. Germline V gene data show CDR1 as SNHLY and CDR2 as FYNNEI. The DNA for the CDR3 is TGTGCCTGCCTCGGGGGGGCGAACACTGAAGCTTTCTTT. Its protein is CACLGGANTEAFF.

The V gene is TRBV5-1, the J gene TRBJ2-3; 12 bases align to TRBD1. The CDR3 loop spans 18 amino acids. J was trimmed by 1 base and V by 4 bases; bases with no gene match: 10. Germline V lookup: CDR1 SGHRS, CDR2 YFSETQ. In nucleotides, the CDR3 is TGCGCCAGCAGCACCACCGGGACAGGGGGCCCTGGCACAGATACGCAGTATTTT. This translates into CASSTTGTGGPGTDTQYF.

The chain couples TRBV7-9 to TRBJ2-5, with D perhaps matching TRBD1 (5 bases). The CDR3 is made up of 15 amino acids. Per germline, CDR1 SEHNR and CDR2 FQNEAQ (reference sequence). Deletions cut 4 bases from V and 5 bases from J, with 17 bases between. CDR3 in DNA: TGTGCCAGCAGCTCCGGAACAGGATTATCGGAGACCCAGTACTTC. As protein: CASSSGTGLSETQYF.

This clone came up a few times. The J gene is TRBJ1-4, the V gene TRBV7-6, with 7 nucleotides matching TRBD1. Per the germline V gene, CDR1 is SGHVS and CDR2 is FNYEAQ. V lost 5 bases, J lost 4 bases, and 7 bases stayed unmatched. The CDR3 covers 15 residues. CDR3 region: CASSMGQNNNEKLFF. For the CDR3, the DNA is TGTGCCAGCAGCATGGGACAGAATAATAATGAAAAACTGTTTTTT.

This chain connects TRBV2 to TRBJ2-1; the D is unclear. Looked up from germline, CDR1 is SNHLY and CDR2 is FYNNEI. The CDR3 covers 11 residues. V shed 5 bases and J shed 4 bases, with 3 bases lying between them. The CDR3 DNA is TGTGCCAGCAGTCTGTACAATGAGCAGTTCTTC. This gives the protein CASSLYNEQFF.

The chain recombines TRBV27 with TRBJ2-3; 9 nucleotides match TRBD2. Germline CDR1 reads MNHEY; CDR2 reads SMNVEV (reference sequence). Trimming removed 6 bases from V and 0 bases from J; junction bases left unmatched: 13. This CDR3 is built from 18 residues. CDR3: CASSLRWSSGRSTDTQYF. The DNA for the CDR3 is TGTGCCAGCAGCCTAAGGTGGTCGAGCGGGAGGAGCACAGATACGCAGTATTTT.

In this sample, this clone turned up once. The V and J genes are TRBV7-2 and TRBJ2-7; weak D call: TRBD1 (5 bases). The V gene lost 0 bases and the J gene lost 6 bases, with 18 bases spanning the gap. The CDR3 spans 16 residues. The germline gives CDR1 SGHTA, CDR2 FQGNSA. CDR3 DNA: TGTGCCAGCAGCTTAGCCCATGGCAGGGTGAACCGCGAGCAGTACTTC. Its protein product is CASSLAHGRVNREQYF.

This clone was seen once. The chain is built from TRBV7-6 and TRBJ1-1; tentatively, D is TRBD1 (6 bases). With 5 bases removed from V and 6 bases from J, the gap between germline ends came to 16 bases. Germline V gene lookup returns CDR1 SGHVS and CDR2 FNYEAQ. The CDR3 extends over 14 amino acids. CDR3 in DNA: TGTGCCAGCAGCCTTATACAGGGCCGGGCTGAAGCTTTCTTT. Its protein is CASSLIQGRAEAFF. Supplemented by reference TRBV7-6 and TRBJ1-1, the full variable domain reads GAGVSQSPRYKVTKRGQDVALRCDPISGHVSLYWYRQALGQGPEFLTYFNYEAQQDKSGLPNDRFSAERPEGSISTLTIQRTEQRDSAMYRCASSLIQGRAEAFFGQGTRLTVV.

Concerning this clone itself: This sample also contains other DNA sequences that code for the same CDR3. The CDR3 is CASSDSYYGYTF. Written as DNA, the CDR3 is TGTGCCAGCAGCGACAGCTACTATGGCTACACCTTC. The chain couples TRBV5-4 to TRBJ1-2, with D possibly being TRBD1 (5 bases). CDR3 length: 12 amino acids. The germline gives CDR1 SGHNT, CDR2 YYREEE (reference sequence). V shed 4 bases and J shed 3 bases, with 7 bases lying between them.

This clone appeared once. The rearrangement joins TRBV18 to TRBJ2-2; 7 nucleotides line up with TRBD2. Unmatched junction bases numbered 11, after V lost 4 bases and J lost 0 bases. CDR1 KGHSH and CDR2 LQKENI come from the germline V gene. The CDR3 sequence is 18 residues long. As DNA, the CDR3 is TGTGCCAGCTCACGAACGCCAAATAGCGGGCCGAACACCGGGGAGCTGTTTTTT. This gives the protein CASSRTPNSGPNTGELFF.

This clone showed up just a few times. The genes are TRBV7-2 and TRBJ1-5; D gene uncertain. Germline-derived CDR1 and CDR2 are SGHTA and FQGNSA. V gave up 7 bases and J gave up 4 bases, with 8 bases separating them. CDR3 length: 12 residues. The CDR3 bases are TGTGCCAGCAAAGCGCCAAATCAGCCCCAGCATTTT. This encodes CASKAPNQPQHF.

The J gene is TRBJ2-7, the V gene TRBV6-1, with D possibly TRBD2 on 7 matching bases. Trimming took 0 bases from V and 3 from J, leaving 15 bases between them. CDR1 and CDR2 from the germline V gene are MNHNS and SASEGT. The CDR3 loop spans 16 amino acids. CDR3 residues: CASSEARRGANYEQYF. CDR3 in DNA: TGTGCCAGCAGTGAAGCGCGCCGGGGGGCGAACTACGAGCAGTACTTC.